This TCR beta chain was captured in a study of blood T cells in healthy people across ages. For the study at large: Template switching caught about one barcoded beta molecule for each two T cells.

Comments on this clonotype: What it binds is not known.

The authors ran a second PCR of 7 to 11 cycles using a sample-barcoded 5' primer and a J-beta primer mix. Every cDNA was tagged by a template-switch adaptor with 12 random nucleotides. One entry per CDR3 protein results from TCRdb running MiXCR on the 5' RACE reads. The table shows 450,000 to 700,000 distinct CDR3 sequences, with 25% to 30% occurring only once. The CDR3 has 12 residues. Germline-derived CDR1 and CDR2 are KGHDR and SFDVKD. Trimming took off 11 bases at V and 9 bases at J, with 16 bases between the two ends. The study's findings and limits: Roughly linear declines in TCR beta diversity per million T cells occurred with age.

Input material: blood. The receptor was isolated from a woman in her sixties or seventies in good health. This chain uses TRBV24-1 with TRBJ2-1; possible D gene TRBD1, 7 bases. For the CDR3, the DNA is TGTGCCATCAGAAGTCAGGGGGGTGAGCAGTTCTTC. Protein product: CAIRSQGGEQFF.